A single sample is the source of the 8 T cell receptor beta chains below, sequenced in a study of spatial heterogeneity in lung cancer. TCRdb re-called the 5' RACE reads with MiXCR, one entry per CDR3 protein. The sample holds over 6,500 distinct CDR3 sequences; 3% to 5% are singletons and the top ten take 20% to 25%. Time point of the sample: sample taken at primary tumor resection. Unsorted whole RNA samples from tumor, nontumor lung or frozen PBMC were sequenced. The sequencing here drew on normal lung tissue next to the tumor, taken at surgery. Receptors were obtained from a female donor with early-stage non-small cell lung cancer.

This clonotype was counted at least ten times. The chain's CDR3 is CSVDRSTPGVGTEAFF. In DNA form, the CDR3 reads TGCAGCGTTGACCGATCTACGCCGGGGGTGGGTACTGAAGCTTTCTTT. The gene calls are TRBV29-1 and TRBJ1-1; weak D call: TRBD1 (5 bases). CDR3 length: 16 amino acids. The ends were cut back, 3 bases at V and 5 bases at J, with 22 bases in the middle. Germline V gene data show CDR1 as SQVTM and CDR2 as ANQGSEA.

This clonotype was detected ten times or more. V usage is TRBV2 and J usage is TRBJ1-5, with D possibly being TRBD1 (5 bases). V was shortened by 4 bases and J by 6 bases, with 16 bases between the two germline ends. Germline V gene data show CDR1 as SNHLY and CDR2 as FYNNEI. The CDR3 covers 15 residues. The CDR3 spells CASSGGSAGSQPQHF. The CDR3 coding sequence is TGTGCCAGCAGTGGGGGGTCTGCGGGGAGTCAGCCCCAGCATTTT.

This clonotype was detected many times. CDR3 sequence: CASSQDAGSAGELFF. Written as DNA, the CDR3 is TGCGCCAGCAGCCAGGATGCTGGCAGTGCCGGGGAGCTGTTTTTT. The rearrangement uses TRBV4-1 and TRBJ2-2; D unresolved. CDR3 length: 15 residues. CDR1 MGHRA and CDR2 YSYEKL come from the germline V gene. Trimming took off 3 bases at V and 6 bases at J, with 14 bases between the two ends.

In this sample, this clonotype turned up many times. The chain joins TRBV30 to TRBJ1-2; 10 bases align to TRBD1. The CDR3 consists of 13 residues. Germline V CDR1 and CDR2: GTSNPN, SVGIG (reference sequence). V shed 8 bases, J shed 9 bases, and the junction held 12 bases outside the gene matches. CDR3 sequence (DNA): TGTGCCACCCGACAGGGGGCTTTCTTTAGCTACACCTTC. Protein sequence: CATRQGAFFSYTF.

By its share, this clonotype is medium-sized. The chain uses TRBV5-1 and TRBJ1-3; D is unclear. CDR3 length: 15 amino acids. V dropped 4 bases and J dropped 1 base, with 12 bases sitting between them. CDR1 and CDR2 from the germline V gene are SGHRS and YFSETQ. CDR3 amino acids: CASSQEPTSGNTIYF. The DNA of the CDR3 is TGCGCCAGCAGCCAGGAGCCCACTTCTGGAAACACCATATATTTT.

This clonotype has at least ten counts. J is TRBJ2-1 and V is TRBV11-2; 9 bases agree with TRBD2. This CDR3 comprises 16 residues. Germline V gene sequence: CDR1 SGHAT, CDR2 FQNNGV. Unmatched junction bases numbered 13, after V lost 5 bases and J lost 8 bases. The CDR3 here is CASSPRGGGAMDEQFF. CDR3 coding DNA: TGTGCCAGCAGCCCCAGGGGCGGGGGGGCCATGGATGAGCAGTTCTTC.

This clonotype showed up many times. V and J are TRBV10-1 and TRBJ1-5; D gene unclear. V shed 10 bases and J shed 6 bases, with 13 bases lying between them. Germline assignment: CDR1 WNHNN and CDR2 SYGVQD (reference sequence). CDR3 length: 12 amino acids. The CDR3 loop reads CANTRVLQPQHF. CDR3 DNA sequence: TGCGCCAACACGAGGGTCCTTCAGCCCCAGCATTTT.

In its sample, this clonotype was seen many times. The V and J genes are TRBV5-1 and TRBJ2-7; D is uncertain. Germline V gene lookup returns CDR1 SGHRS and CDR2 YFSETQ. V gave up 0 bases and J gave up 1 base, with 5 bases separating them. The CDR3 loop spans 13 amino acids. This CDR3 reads CASSLEQSYEQYF. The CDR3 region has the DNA TGCGCCAGCAGCTTGGAACAGTCCTACGAGCAGTACTTC.